These T cell receptor beta chains were read from a single sample in a study of blood T cell repertoires in COVID-19. The repertoire was sequenced with immunoSEQ multiplex PCR; TCRdb's copy has only in-frame clones and lacks some. Among around 88,000 clones listed, roughly 80% were seen once. Sequencing used peripheral blood. These receptors all come from a woman of 80 years or more with acute or convalescent COVID-19. Each CDR3 is given with its conserved first and last residue. A D gene is named only where the DNA matches it firmly. Expanded clones get a size class; other rows say once, few or many, or leave the size out.

d_gene: TRBD1
abundance: -
v_gene: TRBV27
j_gene: TRBJ2-1
CDR3nt: TGTGCCAGCAGTTTACCTGGACAGGGTAGCTACAATGAGCAGTTCTTC
CDR3aa: CASSLPGQGSYNEQFF

d_gene: -
abundance: -
v_gene: TRBV21-1
j_gene: TRBJ1-2
CDR3nt: TGTGCCAGCAGGAAATCAGGGGGGCGCAGGGATGGCTACACCTTC
CDR3aa: CASRKSGGRRDGYTF

d_gene: TRBD2
abundance: -
v_gene: TRBV5-6
j_gene: TRBJ2-3
CDR3nt: TGTGCCAGCAGCTTGAGGGGGACTAGCGGGAGAACAGATACGCAGTATTTT
CDR3aa: CASSLRGTSGRTDTQYF

d_gene: TRBD2
abundance: -
v_gene: TRBV9
j_gene: TRBJ2-2
CDR3nt: TGTGCCAGCAGCAAGGGACTAGCGGGAGACGCGAACACCGGGGAGCTGTTTTTT
CDR3aa: CASSKGLAGDANTGELFF

d_gene: TRBD2
abundance: -
v_gene: TRBV4-1
j_gene: TRBJ2-5
CDR3nt: TGCGCCAGCAGCCAAGCTAAGGGACTAGCGCTCCAAGAGACCCAGTACTTC
CDR3aa: CASSQAKGLALQETQYF

d_gene: -
abundance: -
v_gene: TRBV18
j_gene: TRBJ2-6
CDR3nt: TGTGCCAGCTCACGATTGTTTCAGGGGTCTGGGGCCAACGTCCTGACTTTC
CDR3aa: CASSRLFQGSGANVLTF

d_gene: TRBD1
abundance: -
v_gene: TRBV6-5
j_gene: TRBJ1-5
CDR3nt: TGTGCCAGCAGGATGGGACAGGGATTAAATCAGCCCCAGCATTTT
CDR3aa: CASRMGQGLNQPQHF

d_gene: -
abundance: once
v_gene: TRBV24-1
j_gene: TRBJ1-2
CDR3nt: TGTGCCACCAGTGATGGAGGGTTTCGGGGCTACACCTTC
CDR3aa: CATSDGGFRGYTF

d_gene: TRBD1
abundance: -
v_gene: TRBV27
j_gene: TRBJ1-2
CDR3nt: TGTGCCAGCAGTTTATCCAGACAGGGGGGCTACACCTTC
CDR3aa: CASSLSRQGGYTF

d_gene: -
abundance: few
v_gene: TRBV20-1
j_gene: TRBJ1-2
CDR3nt: TGCAGTGCTAGTGTGACAGCTGGCTATGGCTACACCTTC
CDR3aa: CSASVTAGYGYTF

d_gene: TRBD1
abundance: -
v_gene: TRBV3-1/TRBV3-2
j_gene: TRBJ1-2
CDR3nt: TGTGCCAGCAGCCGTGGACAGGGATATGATGGCTACACCTTC
CDR3aa: CASSRGQGYDGYTF

d_gene: -
abundance: -
v_gene: TRBV28
j_gene: TRBJ2-5
CDR3nt: TGTGCCAGCAGTTTTTTTGGCAGGGAGACCCAGTACTTC
CDR3aa: CASSFFGRETQYF

d_gene: TRBD1
abundance: once
v_gene: TRBV30
j_gene: TRBJ2-7
CDR3nt: TGTGCCTGGAGTCCCGGGACAGTCTCCTACGAGCAGTACTTC
CDR3aa: CAWSPGTVSYEQYF

d_gene: -
abundance: -
v_gene: TRBV19
j_gene: TRBJ2-3
CDR3nt: TGTGCCAGTAGTGCCCTCGGGGGTCCAGATACGCAGTATTTT
CDR3aa: CASSALGGPDTQYF